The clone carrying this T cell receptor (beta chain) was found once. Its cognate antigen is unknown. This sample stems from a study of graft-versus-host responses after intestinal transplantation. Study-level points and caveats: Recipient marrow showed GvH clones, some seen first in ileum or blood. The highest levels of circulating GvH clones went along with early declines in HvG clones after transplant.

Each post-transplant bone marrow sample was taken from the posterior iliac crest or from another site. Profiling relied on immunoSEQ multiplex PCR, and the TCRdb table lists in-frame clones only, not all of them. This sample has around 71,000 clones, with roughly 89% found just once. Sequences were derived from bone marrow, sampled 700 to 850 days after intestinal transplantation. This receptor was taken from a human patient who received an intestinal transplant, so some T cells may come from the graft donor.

DNA of the CDR3: TGCGCCAGCAAAGGTGGTCCCTACGAGCAGTACTTC. Its protein is CASKGGPYEQYF. The rearrangement joins TRBV4-1 to TRBJ2-7; D gene uncertain. The ends were cut back, 7 bases at V and 2 bases at J, with 9 bases in the middle. The length of the CDR3 is 12 residues. The germline gives CDR1 MGHRA, CDR2 YSYEKL.